This TCR beta chain emerged from a study of T cells in Graves' hyperthyroidism and ophthalmopathy. Between the trimmed V and J ends, which lost 3 bases and 8 bases, there was a span of 10 bases. This CDR3 comprises 13 residues. Germline lookup yields CDR1 LNHNV and CDR2 YYDKDF (reference sequence). Amplification of TCR beta CDR3 regions used RNA as the template. With the HTBI primer set, the TCR CDR3 went through a first round of RT-PCR. MiXCR, applied by TCRdb to the multiplex PCR reads, yields one record per CDR3 protein. The sample holds about 290,000 distinct CDR3 sequences; over 15% are singletons and the top ten take around 57%. At least ten counts were recorded for this clonotype.

Sequences were obtained from blood. This receptor was obtained from a woman aged 55 to 70 with Graves' ophthalmopathy. This chain joins TRBV15 and TRBJ2-2, with D unclear. The CDR3 sequence is CATSSVKGGELFF. Written as DNA, the CDR3 is TGTGCCACCAGCAGCGTGAAAGGAGGGGAGCTGTTTTTT.